Shown below are 26 T cell receptor beta chains from a single sample sequenced in a study of cytomegalovirus exposure and HLA in healthy donors. Primers included in the PCR were 60 Vbeta and 13 Jbeta primers. Sequencing used immunoSEQ multiplex PCR; TCRdb keeps in-frame clones, though not all of them. In the table there are about 160,000 clones, less than 80% of which are singletons. The source material was PBMCs. Receptors were obtained from a middle-aged man in good health and CMV-seronegative.

Of note for this clone: This specimen includes other DNA sequences encoding the same CDR3. The V call is TRBV7-6, the J call TRBJ2-2; 8 bases map to TRBD2. Germline loops: CDR1 SGHVS, CDR2 FNYEAQ. The CDR3 is 17 residues long. Losses at the gene ends were 5 bases for V and 4 bases for J; bases not matched to a gene: 12. CDR3 amino acids: CASSLLGGAGGTGELFF. Here the CDR3 DNA reads TGTGCCAGCAGCCTCCTCGGGGGGGCGGGGGGCACCGGGGAGCTGTTTTTT.

This chain connects TRBV20-1 to TRBJ2-5; no definite D call. The length of the CDR3 is 11 residues. Between the trimmed V and J ends, which lost 5 bases and 4 bases, there was a span of 8 bases. Germline CDR1 is DFQATT and CDR2 is SNEGSKA (reference sequence). The CDR3 sequence: CSARPGETQYF. CDR3 nucleotide sequence: TGCAGTGCTCGCCCGGGAGAGACCCAGTACTTC.

V and J are TRBV27 and TRBJ1-6, with D possibly matching TRBD1 (6 bases). Per the germline V gene, CDR1 is MNHEY and CDR2 is SMNVEV (reference sequence). V gave up 4 bases and J gave up 10 bases, with 17 bases separating them. There are 15 residues in the CDR3. This CDR3 reads CASSSGGQGRSPLHF. The CDR3 DNA sequence: TGTGCCAGCAGTTCCGGCGGCCAGGGGCGCTCACCCCTCCACTTT.

The chain links TRBV28 to TRBJ2-5; tentatively, D is TRBD2 (5 bases). The V and J ends lost 11 bases and 1 base respectively, with 14 bases between them. The germline gives CDR1 MDHEN, CDR2 SYDVKM. The CDR3 has 13 residues. CDR3 sequence (DNA): TGTGCCCATTCGGCCCGGGGCCAAGAGACCCAGTACTTC. Amino acids: CAHSARGQETQYF.

V usage is TRBV6-1 and J usage is TRBJ2-1; 12 nucleotides align to TRBD2. Trimming at V came to 2 bases and at J to 15 bases, leaving 11 bases not matched to a gene. Germline-derived CDR1 and CDR2 are MNHNS and SASEGT. The CDR3 spans 15 residues. The CDR3 sequence is CASSENASGRAGLFF. The CDR3 nucleotides are TGTGCCAGCAGTGAAAATGCTAGCGGGAGGGCCGGTCTGTTCTTC.

The genes are TRBV6-6 and TRBJ1-5, with D unresolved. The length of the CDR3 is 12 residues. V was clipped by 0 bases and J by 6 bases, with 3 bases between them. The germline V gene encodes CDR1 MNHNY and CDR2 SVGAGI (reference sequence). CDR3 bases: TGTGCCAGCAGTTACTCGCGTCAGCCCCAGCATTTT. Its protein is CASSYSRQPQHF.

The chain carries TRBV6-5 and TRBJ1-5; 8 bases map to TRBD1. Germline V gene data show CDR1 as MNHEY and CDR2 as SVGAGI. There are 13 residues in the CDR3. V lost 6 bases and J lost 4; bases outside the gene matches: 2. CDR3 loop: CASRRTGNQPQHF. In DNA, the CDR3 is TGTGCCAGCAGGAGGACAGGGAATCAGCCCCAGCATTTT.

V is TRBV11-1 and J is TRBJ2-7; D remains unclear. Trimming left V 6 bases short and J 3 bases short, with 9 bases between. Germline V gene data show CDR1 as SGHAT and CDR2 as FQDESV (reference sequence). CDR3 length: 12 amino acids. CDR3 in DNA: TGTGCCAGCAGTCCAACGGGCTACGAGCAGTACTTC. Residues: CASSPTGYEQYF.

This chain joins TRBV11-1 and TRBJ2-2; D is ambiguous. V was pared by 5 bases and J by 0 bases, with 4 bases between. This CDR3 is built from 13 residues. The germline CDR1 and CDR2 sequences are SGHAT and FQDESV (reference sequence). The CDR3 nucleotides are TGTGCCAGCAGCAGAGCGAACACCGGGGAGCTGTTTTTT. Protein sequence: CASSRANTGELFF.

The V and J genes are TRBV7-9 and TRBJ2-1, with D possibly TRBD2 on 8 matching bases. The germline CDR1 and CDR2 sequences are SEHNR and FQNEAQ (reference sequence). The V end was cut by 0 bases, the J end by 0 bases, with 18 bases between. The CDR3 totals 19 residues. This chain's CDR3 is CASSLAGQRAGGSYNEQFF. In nucleotides, the CDR3 is TGTGCCAGCAGCTTAGCGGGACAGAGGGCGGGAGGCTCCTACAATGAGCAGTTCTTC.

This sequence joins TRBV7-2 and TRBJ1-5, with 7 bases identical to TRBD1. V lost 4 bases, J lost 4 bases, and 7 bases stayed unmatched. This CDR3 comprises 15 residues. Per germline, CDR1 SGHTA and CDR2 FQGNSA. The CDR3 nucleotides read TGTGCCAGCAGCTCCATCCGGGACAGTAATCAGCCCCAGCATTTT. Protein sequence: CASSSIRDSNQPQHF.

V gene TRBV19 combines with J gene TRBJ2-3; tentative D call: TRBD1 (6 bases). The V gene lost 5 bases and the J gene lost 6 bases, with 18 bases spanning the gap. Germline assignment: CDR1 LNHDA and CDR2 SQIVND (reference sequence). CDR3 length equals 15 residues. Here the CDR3 reads CASSSRDILRDTQYF. In nucleotides, the CDR3 is TGTGCCAGTAGTTCCCGGGACATACTTAGGGATACGCAGTATTTT.

This sequence joins TRBV2 and TRBJ2-7; TRBD2 aligns across 7 bases. The CDR3 consists of 14 residues. Germline CDR1 is SNHLY and CDR2 is FYNNEI. V lost 6 bases to trimming and J lost 2 bases; unmatched junction nucleotides: 7. DNA for the CDR3: TGTGCCAGCAGAGGACTAAGCGGGACCTACGAGCAGTACTTC. Residues: CASRGLSGTYEQYF.

Comments on this clone: At one end, the junction sequence differs from germline, possibly due to a read error. CDR3 in amino acids: CSSSFRSYEQYF. CDR3 nucleotide sequence: TGTTCCAGCAGCTTCCGGTCCTACGAGCAGTACTTC. The rearrangement links TRBV7-9 to TRBJ2-7; unclear D gene. Looked up from germline, CDR1 is SEHNR and CDR2 is FQNEAQ (reference sequence). This CDR3 is 12 amino acids long.

The V call is TRBV9, the J call TRBJ1-3; the D gene is possibly TRBD1 (5 bases). From germline, CDR1 is SGDLS and CDR2 YYNGEE. This CDR3 contains 15 residues. The germline V and J ends were trimmed by 4 bases and 0 bases, with 11 bases remaining between them. CDR3 amino acids: CASSPGHLSGNTIYF. CDR3 DNA: TGTGCCAGCAGCCCCGGACACCTCTCTGGAAACACCATATATTTT.

The rearrangement links TRBV28 to TRBJ2-6; TRBD2 matches 9 bases. Trimming cost V 6 bases and J 0 bases; bases outside gene matches: 9. Germline values: CDR1 MDHEN, CDR2 SYDVKM. CDR3 length equals 18 residues. The CDR3 is CASRASGTFSSGANVLTF. The CDR3 bases are TGTGCCAGCAGGGCTAGCGGGACCTTCAGCTCTGGGGCCAACGTCCTGACTTTC.

The genes are TRBV28 and TRBJ2-2, with 7 bases aligning to TRBD2. The ends lost 4 bases at V and 4 bases at J; junction bases unmatched: 3. This CDR3 spans 14 amino acids. CDR1 is MDHEN, CDR2 SYDVKM, per germline. For the CDR3, the DNA is TGTGCCAGCAGTTATGCTAGCGGCACCGGGGAGCTGTTTTTT. Translation gives CASSYASGTGELFF.

The genes are TRBV14 and TRBJ2-2, with a weak D call TRBD2 (5 bases). The CDR3 contains 15 residues. V lost 2 bases and J lost 1, with 8 bases in between. Germline V lookup: CDR1 SGHDN, CDR2 FVKESK. Here the CDR3 DNA reads TGTGCCAGCAGCCAATACGGGATGAACACCGGGGAGCTGTTTTTT. It codes for CASSQYGMNTGELFF.

The J gene is TRBJ2-7, the V gene TRBV29-1; 7 bases match TRBD1. CDR1 SQVTM and CDR2 ANQGSEA come from the germline V gene. This CDR3 spans 13 amino acids. Germline trimming cut 5 bases from V and 3 bases from J; bases unmatched to any gene: 7. The CDR3 DNA sequence: TGCAGCGTTACAGGGGCTGTCCTCTACGAGCAGTACTTC. It yields the protein CSVTGAVLYEQYF.

This chain connects TRBV19 to TRBJ2-5, with 11 positions matching TRBD2. Germline CDR1 and CDR2: LNHDA and SQIVND (reference sequence). The CDR3 runs to 16 residues. V shed 5 bases and J 8 bases; nucleotides not matched to a gene: 13. CDR3 DNA: TGTGCCAGTAGTCTCACGCCGACTAGCGGGGTGAGCACCCAGTACTTC. It encodes CASSLTPTSGVSTQYF.

The chain employs TRBV5-1 and TRBJ2-1; tentative D call: TRBD2 (5 bases). This CDR3 region has 14 residues. The germline V gene encodes CDR1 SGHRS and CDR2 YFSETQ. V was clipped by 0 bases and J by 6 bases, with 10 bases between them. The CDR3 spells CASSLAGMSNEQFF. Here the CDR3 DNA reads TGCGCCAGCAGCTTGGCGGGAATGAGCAATGAGCAGTTCTTC.

This chain joins TRBV6-5 and TRBJ1-5; the match to TRBD1 covers 10 bases. Trimming removed 8 bases from V and 3 bases from J; junction bases left unmatched: 7. Germline CDR1 MNHEY, CDR2 SVGAGI. CDR3 length: 15 residues. CDR3 in DNA: TGTGCCAGCCGGTACGGGACAGGGGACAATCAGCCCCAGCATTTT. It yields the protein CASRYGTGDNQPQHF.

The chain couples TRBV6-1 to TRBJ2-7; D possibly corresponds to TRBD2 (6 bases). The V gene's germline CDR1 is MNHNS and CDR2 SASEGT. This CDR3 is built from 14 residues. V was shortened by 6 bases and J by 5 bases, with 17 bases between the two germline ends. The CDR3 region is CASREAGRMDEQYF. CDR3 DNA: TGTGCCAGCAGGGAGGCAGGGAGGATGGACGAGCAGTACTTC.

CDR3 in DNA: TGTGCCAGTAGTTCCCCCCCTCTGAGAACCGGGGAGCTGTTTTTT. Residues: CASSSPPLRTGELFF. V usage is TRBV19 and J usage is TRBJ2-2, with D unclear. This CDR3 contains 15 residues. The V gene lost 5 bases and the J gene lost 5 bases, with 15 bases spanning the gap. The germline V gene encodes CDR1 LNHDA and CDR2 SQIVND (reference sequence).

The chain carries TRBV21-1 and TRBJ2-5; the DNA was not compared with TRBD2, the D call given in the table. TRBV21-1 is flagged as a pseudogene. This CDR3 region has 12 residues. CDR3 protein: CARGTRNETQYF. DNA for the CDR3: TGTGCCAGGGGAACTAGGAACGAGACCCAGTACTTC.

This chain joins TRBV2 and TRBJ1-1; D is possibly TRBD1 (6 bases). CDR3 size: 14 residues. Germline V gene data show CDR1 as SNHLY and CDR2 as FYNNEI. V lost 6 bases, J lost 4 bases, and 15 bases lay in between. CDR3 DNA: TGTGCCAGCAGCTCAATTACAGGGCGCACTGAAGCTTTCTTT. It codes for CASSSITGRTEAFF.